This TCR beta chain comes out of a study of low-dose radiotherapy and immunotherapy resistance in tumors. Described time point: before trial treatment. Solid tumors that lacked tumor-infiltrating lymphocytes and were advanced were present in eligible patients. Both TCRalpha and TCRbeta chains were reverse transcribed with V-gene-specific primers. TCRs were amplified for roughly 20 PCR cycles with a constant-region primer and V-primer adapter. By in vitro transcription, the isolated mRNA was amplified. TCRdb re-derived calls from the reads in MiXCR, one entry per CDR3 protein. The table includes 40,000 or so distinct CDR3 sequences, around 30% detected once. The CDR3 loop spans 14 amino acids. Trimming removed 6 bases at V and 6 bases at J, with 15 bases between.

The chain links TRBV12-3 or TRBV12-4 to TRBJ2-1; D possibly corresponds to TRBD2 (5 bases). The source was PBMCs, collected before treatment. The source of this sequence is a male donor with gallbladder cancer. For the CDR3, the DNA is TGTGCCAGCAGAAATACCGGGGTCTGCAATGAGCAGTTCTTC. It encodes CASRNTGVCNEQFF.